The next 8 T cell receptor beta chains were all read from a single sample in a study of T cell changes during pregnancy in multiple sclerosis. Data came from immunoSEQ multiplex PCR; TCRdb stores just in-frame clones and leaves some out. Here the sample spans fewer than 40,000 clones, about 91% being singletons. Source: CD8+ T cells from peripheral blood mononuclear cells, taken in the first trimester of pregnancy. These receptors all stem from a female donor with multiple sclerosis, enrolled in a pregnancy study.

V usage is TRBV10-3 and J usage is TRBJ1-1; perhaps TRBD1 as D (6 bases). Per germline, CDR1 ENHRY and CDR2 SYGVKD. CDR3 length: 16 amino acids. Trimming left V 0 bases short and J 1 base short, with 12 bases between. CDR3 protein: CAISESAGDPNTEAFF. The CDR3 bases are TGTGCCATCAGTGAGTCGGCAGGGGACCCGAACACTGAAGCTTTCTTT.

This rearrangement joins TRBV11-2 to TRBJ1-1; 7 nucleotides match TRBD1. The V gene end was trimmed by 5 bases and the J gene end by 0 bases; junction bases not matched to a gene: 15. This CDR3 contains 18 residues. CDR1 and CDR2 from the germline V gene are SGHAT and FQNNGV. CDR3 in DNA: TGTGCCAGCAGCGCCGTCTTGGGTGGCAGGGGGATGAACACTGAAGCTTTCTTT. Translating it yields CASSAVLGGRGMNTEAFF.

In its sample, this clone was seen a few times. This sequence joins TRBV7-9 and TRBJ1-5, with TRBD1 matching 9 bases. The CDR3 spans 14 residues. CDR1 SEHNR and CDR2 FQNEAQ come from the germline V gene (reference sequence). Trimming took 6 bases from V and 5 from J; bases not matched to a gene: 5. The CDR3 protein is CASSSQGAHQPQHF. The CDR3 nucleotides are TGTGCCAGCAGTTCACAGGGGGCACATCAGCCCCAGCATTTT.

Concerning this clone: At one end, the junction sequence differs from germline, possibly due to a read error. The chain uses TRBV10-1 and TRBJ2-7; 8 bases align to TRBD2. Per the germline V gene, CDR1 is WNHNN and CDR2 is SYGVQD (reference sequence). This CDR3 contains 16 residues. CDR3 nucleotide sequence: TGCGCCAGCCGTGAGAAGCGGGAGTGGGCTCCCTACGAGCAGTACTTC. The encoded protein is CASREKREWAPYEQYF.

CDR3 coding DNA: TGCGCCAGCAGCTTGGTGGGCGGGAGGTCTATGAATGAGCAGTTCTTC. Translation: CASSLVGGRSMNEQFF. The rearrangement uses TRBV5-1 and TRBJ2-1, with TRBD2 matching 8 bases. Germline loops: CDR1 SGHRS, CDR2 YFSETQ. The CDR3 runs 16 residues. The junction had 9 bases not matched to a gene; V was cut back by 0 bases and J by 7 bases.

The V and J genes are TRBV30 and TRBJ1-4, with 7 bases that match TRBD1. The CDR3 sequence is 14 residues long. Germline V CDR1 and CDR2: GTSNPN, SVGIG (reference sequence). V shed 2 bases, J shed 8 bases, and the junction held 8 bases outside the gene matches. As DNA, the CDR3 is TGTGCCTGGAGTCCCACAGGGGACGTCGAAAAACTGTTTTTT. Translation gives CAWSPTGDVEKLFF.

V is TRBV2 and J is TRBJ1-4, with TRBD1 as a possible D gene (6 bases). This CDR3 region has 14 residues. Germline-derived CDR1 and CDR2 are SNHLY and FYNNEI. V shed 1 base and J shed 6 bases, with 9 bases lying between them. CDR3 region: CASSEEGGYEKLFF. DNA for the CDR3: TGTGCCAGCAGTGAAGAGGGGGGGTATGAAAAACTGTTTTTT. The variable domain in full, with the rest retrieved from reference TRBV2 and TRBJ1-4, is EPEVTQTPSHQVTQMGQEVILRCVPISNHLYFYWYRQILGQKVEFLVSFYNNEISEKSEIFDDQFSVERPDGSNFTLKIRSTKLEDSAMYFCASSEEGGYEKLFFGSGTQLSVL.

This clone appeared a single time. V gene TRBV2 combines with J gene TRBJ2-3; TRBD1 agrees at 12 bases. CDR3 length: 15 amino acids. J gave up 5 bases and V 6 bases, and 6 bases lay outside the gene matches. Germline CDR1 is SNHLY and CDR2 is FYNNEI. CDR3 coding DNA: TGTGCCAGCAGCCCCGGGACAGGGGGCATAGATACGCAGTATTTT. Translating it yields CASSPGTGGIDTQYF.